The sequence of this T cell receptor beta chain was determined in a study of control samples from healthy donors and cancer patients. Here immunoSEQ multiplex PCR was the method, and the copy in TCRdb shows in-frame clones only, minus some. The sample includes 150,000 to 200,000 clones, around 93% of them seen just once. CDR3 size: 18 residues. Looked up from germline, CDR1 is SEHNR and CDR2 is FQNEAQ (reference sequence). Between the trimmed V and J ends, which lost 1 base and 3 bases, there was a span of 19 bases. The sample consisted of blood. The receptor comes from a man aged 18 to 29 in good health. The genes are TRBV7-9 and TRBJ1-5; D is possibly TRBD1 (5 bases). Here the CDR3 reads CASSLGLFRGTPNQPQHF. CDR3 DNA sequence: TGTGCCAGCAGCTTAGGACTCTTTAGGGGAACACCCAATCAGCCCCAGCATTTT.